The following is a T cell receptor beta chain sequence with its context. Its antigen remains unknown. This sample was taken from a study of OX40 agonist ivuxolimab in advanced cancers. Study-wide context: Melanoma, hepatocellular carcinoma, head and neck or renal cell cancer occurred in dose-escalation patients. Findings and caveats of the study: Researchers did not establish what antigens the expanded peripheral T cells target.

The CDR3 consists of 15 residues. From germline, CDR1 is MNHNS and CDR2 SASEGT. With 4 bases removed from V and 4 bases from J, the gap between germline ends came to 17 bases. Measured with immunoSEQ multiplex PCR; TCRdb has only the in-frame clones, and not every one. The sample carries about 36,000 clones, around four fifths recorded once. The study sampled blood at baseline, cycle 4 day 1, and cycle 7 day 1. The V and J genes are TRBV6-1 and TRBJ2-7, with D possibly matching TRBD1 (6 bases). The source of this sequence is an adult with an advanced solid tumor such as melanoma, head and neck, liver or kidney cancer. The sample consisted of CD4+ or CD8+ T cells sorted from blood, taken in a trial of the OX40 agonist ivuxolimab. CDR3 residues: CASSVSRTERYEQYF. CDR3 nucleotides: TGTGCCAGCAGTGTCTCTCGGACAGAAAGGTACGAGCAGTACTTC.